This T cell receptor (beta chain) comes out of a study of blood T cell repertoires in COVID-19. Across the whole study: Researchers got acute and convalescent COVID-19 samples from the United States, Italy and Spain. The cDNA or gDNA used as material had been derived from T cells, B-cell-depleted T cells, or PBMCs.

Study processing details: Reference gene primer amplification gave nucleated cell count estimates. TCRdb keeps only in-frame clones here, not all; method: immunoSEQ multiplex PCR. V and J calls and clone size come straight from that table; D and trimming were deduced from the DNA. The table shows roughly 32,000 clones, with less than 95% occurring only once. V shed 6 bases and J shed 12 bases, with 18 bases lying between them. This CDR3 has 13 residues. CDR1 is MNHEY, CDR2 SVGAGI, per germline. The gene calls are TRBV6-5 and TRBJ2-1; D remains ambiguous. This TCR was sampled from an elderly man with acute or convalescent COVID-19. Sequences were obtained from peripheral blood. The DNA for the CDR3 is TGTGCCAGCAGGACTCCCTCGGCCAGAGGGCAGTTCTTC. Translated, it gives CASRTPSARGQFF.